This TCR beta chain was profiled in a study of blood T cell repertoires in COVID-19. Study-wide context: Researchers got acute and convalescent COVID-19 samples from the United States, Italy and Spain.

Those who participated ranged in age from roughly 18 to 89 years and resided in about two dozen US areas. The study assigned cohorts using participant-reported clinical history. Trimming took 2 bases from V and 13 from J, leaving 14 bases between them. The CDR3 extends over 11 amino acids. Per the germline V gene, CDR1 is GTSNPN and CDR2 is SVGIG (reference sequence). Per the original methods: Estimates of nucleated cell counts were drawn from the amplification of reference gene primers. TCRdb's copy holds only in-frame clones and misses some; the assay was immunoSEQ multiplex PCR. That table is the source of V, J and clone size, and D and trimming were worked out from the DNA. The sample holds 270,000 or so clones, roughly 84% seen once.

The V gene is TRBV30, the J gene TRBJ1-2; D is unclear. Sample: PBMCs or T cells enriched from blood (not recorded which). This TCR derives from a woman aged 50 to 65 who had been exposed to COVID-19. DNA of the CDR3: TGTGCCTGGAGTAGTGGCGGGATGTTCACCTTC. This encodes CAWSSGGMFTF.